This entry lists 30 T cell receptor beta chains sequenced from one sample in a study of blood T cell repertoires in COVID-19. TCRdb keeps only in-frame clones here, not all; method: immunoSEQ multiplex PCR. In the table there are more than 95,000 clones, about nine tenths of which are singletons. The source material was peripheral blood. Receptors were obtained from a human donor in a cohort sampled during active COVID-19.

V is TRBV7-6 and J is TRBJ2-7; 9 bases fit TRBD1. From germline, CDR1 is SGHVS and CDR2 FNYEAQ. V dropped 6 bases and J dropped 6; count of bases not matched to a gene: 6. CDR3 size: 13 residues. CDR3 sequence (DNA): TGTGCCAGCAGTCGGGACAGGGTTTCCGAGCAGTACTTC. Encoded protein: CASSRDRVSEQYF. The entire variable domain, with the rest obtained from reference TRBV7-6 and TRBJ2-7, is as follows: GAGVSQSPRYKVTKRGQDVALRCDPISGHVSLYWYRQALGQGPEFLTYFNYEAQQDKSGLPNDRFSAERPEGSISTLTIQRTEQRDSAMYRCASSRDRVSEQYFGPGTRLTVT.

This chain joins TRBV14 and TRBJ2-3; no firm D call. Germline V gene data show CDR1 as SGHDN and CDR2 as FVKESK. V lost 6 bases and J lost 0, with 7 bases in between. The CDR3 extends over 13 amino acids. CDR3 nucleotides: TGTGCCAGCAGAGGCGGCAGCACAGATACGCAGTATTTT. Amino acids: CASRGGSTDTQYF.

This CDR3 reads CASSLARTQGAIYEQYF. CDR3 bases: TGTGCCAGCAGCTTAGCGAGAACACAGGGGGCTATCTACGAGCAGTACTTC. J is TRBJ2-7 and V is TRBV7-8; 9 bases map to TRBD1. Germline assignment: CDR1 SGHVS and CDR2 FQNEAQ. This CDR3 is built from 17 residues. Trimming cost V 0 bases and J 3 bases; bases outside gene matches: 9.

V and J are TRBV5-4 and TRBJ2-1; 11 bases agree with TRBD2. The CDR3 length is 18 residues. V shed 2 bases and J 0 bases; nucleotides not matched to a gene: 7. Germline CDR1 and CDR2: SGHNT and YYREEE (reference sequence). For the CDR3, the DNA is TGTGCCAGCAGCTTAGGGACTAGCGGAGGGAGCTCCTACAATGAGCAGTTCTTC. It translates to CASSLGTSGGSSYNEQFF.

This sequence joins TRBV7-9 and TRBJ2-1, with 7 bases fitting TRBD1. CDR1 is SEHNR and CDR2 is FQNEAQ in the germline V gene (reference sequence). J was trimmed by 0 bases and V by 5 bases; bases with no gene match: 4. This CDR3 spans 15 amino acids. CDR3 bases: TGTGCCAGCAGCCCCGGGGACAGCTCCTACAATGAGCAGTTCTTC. This gives the protein CASSPGDSSYNEQFF.

The rearrangement joins TRBV7-6 to TRBJ1-4; the D gene is possibly TRBD1 (6 bases). CDR1 is SGHVS, CDR2 FNYEAQ, per germline. The CDR3 totals 15 residues. Trimming took off 5 bases at V and 8 bases at J, with 18 bases between the two ends. This chain's CDR3 is CASSPERGAGEKLFF. The CDR3, as DNA: TGTGCCAGCAGCCCCGAGCGGGGGGCCGGGGAAAAACTGTTTTTT. Full variable domain (remainder filled in from reference TRBV7-6 and TRBJ1-4): GAGVSQSPRYKVTKRGQDVALRCDPISGHVSLYWYRQALGQGPEFLTYFNYEAQQDKSGLPNDRFSAERPEGSISTLTIQRTEQRDSAMYRCASSPERGAGEKLFFGSGTQLSVL.

The chain is built from TRBV7-6 and TRBJ1-6, with 9 bases fitting TRBD1. From germline, CDR1 is SGHVS and CDR2 FNYEAQ. The CDR3 consists of 17 residues. Trimming took 5 bases from V and 5 from J; bases not matched to a gene: 10. The CDR3 spells CASSPRRGQGNNSPLHF. The CDR3 bases are TGTGCCAGCAGCCCCCGCCGTGGACAGGGGAATAATTCACCCCTCCACTTT.

The chain recombines TRBV7-9 with TRBJ1-3, with TRBD1 matching 7 bases. This CDR3 has 15 amino acids. With 0 bases clipped from V and 3 bases from J, the junction kept 2 bases outside the gene matches. Looked up from germline, CDR1 is SEHNR and CDR2 is FQNEAQ (reference sequence). The CDR3 sequence: CASSLAGGFGNTIYF. The CDR3 DNA is TGTGCCAGCAGCTTAGCAGGGGGCTTTGGAAACACCATATATTTT.

The gene calls are TRBV5-1 and TRBJ2-7; TRBD2 might be the D (6 bases). Trimming shortened V by 0 bases and J by 4 bases, and 17 bases separated the two germline ends. The CDR3 totals 16 residues. Germline V gene data show CDR1 as SGHRS and CDR2 as YFSETQ. The chain's CDR3 is CASSLEVGQGGYEQYF. The CDR3 bases are TGCGCCAGCAGCTTGGAGGTGGGTCAGGGAGGATACGAGCAGTACTTC.

V usage is TRBV5-1 and J usage is TRBJ2-7; D call uncertain. CDR1 is SGHRS, CDR2 YFSETQ, per germline. CDR3 size: 14 residues. V was cut by 2 bases and J by 3 bases, with 12 bases left in between. The CDR3 coding sequence is TGCGCCAGCAGCTTTGTCAGTGAAAACTACGAGCAGTACTTC. The encoded protein is CASSFVSENYEQYF. Using reference TRBV5-1 and TRBJ2-7 for the parts outside the CDR3, the full variable domain is KAGVTQTPRYLIKTRGQQVTLSCSPISGHRSVSWYQQTPGQGLQFLFEYFSETQRNKGNFPGRFSGRQFSNSRSEMNVSTLELGDSALYLCASSFVSENYEQYFGPGTRLTVT.

The rearrangement joins TRBV11-3 to TRBJ2-7; the match to TRBD1 covers 9 bases. J gave up 0 bases and V 1 base, and 4 bases lay outside the gene matches. Germline CDR1 is SGHNT and CDR2 is YENEEA. The CDR3 loop spans 16 amino acids. The CDR3: CASSLGRQGGSYEQYF. The DNA of the CDR3 is TGTGCCAGCAGCTTAGGACGACAGGGGGGCTCCTACGAGCAGTACTTC.

The chain is built from TRBV18 and TRBJ2-7; 11 positions agree with TRBD1. V lost 3 bases, J lost 6 bases, and 7 bases stayed unmatched. The CDR3 contains 15 residues. Per the germline V gene, CDR1 is KGHSH and CDR2 is LQKENI. CDR3 protein: CASSPQPGTGGEQYF. CDR3 nucleotide sequence: TGTGCCAGCTCACCTCAGCCCGGGACAGGGGGCGAGCAGTACTTC.

This clone has a single count. The CDR3 loop is CASGLAASTDTQYF. The CDR3, as DNA: TGTGCCAGCGGACTAGCGGCAAGCACAGATACGCAGTATTTT. V is TRBV6-5 and J is TRBJ2-3, with 10 bases aligning to TRBD2. Germline CDR1 reads MNHEY; CDR2 reads SVGAGI. V was clipped by 8 bases and J by 0 bases; unmatched bases: 2. The length of the CDR3 is 14 residues.

The rearrangement joins TRBV5-1 to TRBJ1-3, with TRBD1 as a possible D gene (5 bases). Trimming cost V 0 bases and J 2 bases, with 9 bases left between them. The CDR3 is made up of 15 amino acids. CDR1 SGHRS and CDR2 YFSETQ come from the germline V gene. The CDR3 spells CASSLDRITGNTIYF. CDR3 DNA sequence: TGCGCCAGCAGCTTGGACAGGATCACTGGAAACACCATATATTTT.

CDR3 nucleotide sequence: TGTGCCAGCAGCCCCCAAGGGGGACAGGCCTACGAGCAGTACTTC. This sequence encodes CASSPQGGQAYEQYF. The chain couples TRBV4-2 to TRBJ2-7; TRBD1 aligns across 8 bases. J was trimmed by 2 bases and V by 4 bases; bases with no gene match: 7. The CDR3 sequence is 15 residues long. The V gene's germline CDR1 is LGHNA and CDR2 YNFKEQ.

The genes are TRBV29-1 and TRBJ1-4, with a weak D call TRBD1 (5 bases). The germline V gene has CDR1 SQVTM and CDR2 ANQGSEA. V was trimmed by 0 bases and J by 4 bases, leaving 9 bases between them. The CDR3 contains 14 residues. The CDR3 protein is CSVEDLDSNEKLFF. The CDR3 DNA follows: TGCAGCGTTGAAGATCTTGACAGTAATGAAAAACTGTTTTTT.

CDR3 loop: CASSPALGETQYF. CDR3 nucleotides: TGTGCCAGCTCTCCGGCACTGGGCGAGACCCAGTACTTC. The chain recombines TRBV18 with TRBJ2-5, with D unclear. The CDR3 sequence is 13 residues long. Germline V gene data show CDR1 as KGHSH and CDR2 as LQKENI. Trimming took off 6 bases at V and 5 bases at J, with 13 bases between the two ends.

This chain links TRBV29-1 with TRBJ2-5; 8 bases map to TRBD2. Germline CDR1 reads SQVTM; CDR2 reads ANQGSEA. J lost 0 bases, V lost 7 bases, and 19 bases had no gene match. CDR3 length: 18 amino acids. Written as DNA, the CDR3 is TGCAGCGGCCGAAAGGGACTAGGTCGTCCCCCTCACCAAGAGACCCAGTACTTC. As protein: CSGRKGLGRPPHQETQYF. Together with reference TRBV29-1 and TRBJ2-5, the CDR3 gives the full variable domain: SAVISQKPSRDICQRGTSLTIQCQVDSQVTMMFWYRQQPGQSLTLIATANQGSEATYESGFVIDKFPISRPNLTFSTLTVSNMSPEDSSIYLCSGRKGLGRPPHQETQYFGPGTRLLVL.

The chain carries TRBV6-5 and TRBJ1-5; D uncertain. The CDR3 totals 15 residues. V gave up 7 bases and J gave up 4 bases, with 17 bases separating them. The V gene's germline CDR1 is MNHEY and CDR2 SVGAGI. In DNA, the CDR3 is TGTGCCAGCACAATGACACCGACGGCTAATCAGCCCCAGCATTTT. It yields the protein CASTMTPTANQPQHF.

This clone was found once. V is TRBV11-2 and J is TRBJ2-3; D possibly corresponds to TRBD1 (6 bases). CDR3 length equals 13 residues. CDR1 is SGHAT, CDR2 FQNNGV, per germline. Trimming took off 2 bases at V and 6 bases at J, with 9 bases between the two ends. The CDR3 region is CASSLRRGDTQYF. DNA for the CDR3: TGTGCCAGCAGCTTAAGAAGGGGGGATACGCAGTATTTT.

The chain links TRBV15 to TRBJ2-2; 9 positions agree with TRBD1. Germline values: CDR1 LNHNV, CDR2 YYDKDF (reference sequence). The trim removed 0 bases at V and 4 bases at J, leaving 9 bases unmatched. CDR3 length equals 18 residues. The CDR3 DNA sequence: TGTGCCACCAGCAGAGATCTGGGACAGGGTCGAAGCACCGGGGAGCTGTTTTTT. Protein product: CATSRDLGQGRSTGELFF. The complete variable domain, with remaining parts taken from reference TRBV15 and TRBJ2-2, reads DAMVIQNPRYQVTQFGKPVTLSCSQTLNHNVMYWYQQKSSQAPKLLFHYYDKDFNNEADTPDNFQSRRPNTSFCFLDIRSPGLGDTAMYLCATSRDLGQGRSTGELFFGEGSRLTVL.

CDR3 amino acids: CATSGPGLAGTRPNNEQFF. The CDR3, as DNA: TGTGCCACCAGTGGCCCGGGACTAGCGGGGACTCGCCCCAACAATGAGCAGTTCTTC. This chain links TRBV24-1 with TRBJ2-1, with 13 bases that match TRBD2. Germline trimming cut 5 bases from V and 5 bases from J; bases unmatched to any gene: 14. The CDR3 consists of 19 residues. Germline CDR1 and CDR2: KGHDR and SFDVKD.

The genes are TRBV5-1 and TRBJ1-4; D is unresolved. The CDR3 loop spans 14 amino acids. Per germline, CDR1 SGHRS and CDR2 YFSETQ. V gave up 4 bases and J gave up 4 bases, with 11 bases separating them. In nucleotides, the CDR3 is TGCGCCAGCAGCCCTTTCGTGAGTAATGAAAAACTGTTTTTT. This sequence encodes CASSPFVSNEKLFF. Variable domain in full (rest from reference TRBV5-1 and TRBJ1-4): KAGVTQTPRYLIKTRGQQVTLSCSPISGHRSVSWYQQTPGQGLQFLFEYFSETQRNKGNFPGRFSGRQFSNSRSEMNVSTLELGDSALYLCASSPFVSNEKLFFGSGTQLSVL.

This clone was seen only a few times. V usage is TRBV10-2 and J usage is TRBJ2-1; no clear D gene. CDR1 and CDR2 (germline): WSHSY, SAAADI. V was clipped by 8 bases and J by 1 base, with 12 bases between them. The CDR3 length is 14 residues. In DNA, the CDR3 is TGCGCCAGCCGCCACGGTTCTTCCTACAATGAGCAGTTCTTC. Translating gives CASRHGSSYNEQFF.

For this clone: This CDR3 is also generated by other DNA sequences in the sample. This chain uses TRBV4-1 with TRBJ1-6, with D unresolved. Germline CDR1 reads MGHRA; CDR2 reads YSYEKL. The V gene lost 1 base and the J gene lost 4 bases, with 5 bases spanning the gap. The length of the CDR3 is 14 residues. The CDR3 DNA reads as TGCGCCAGCAGCCAAGGCCAGTATAATTCACCCCTCCACTTT. It yields the protein CASSQGQYNSPLHF.

This clone was observed a single time. The rearrangement links TRBV28 to TRBJ2-5; no firm D call. The V gene's germline CDR1 is MDHEN and CDR2 SYDVKM. Deletions cut 7 bases from V and 5 bases from J, with 14 bases between. The CDR3 has 13 amino acids. The CDR3 sequence: CASTKTSPETQYF. As DNA, the CDR3 is TGTGCCAGCACAAAGACATCCCCGGAGACCCAGTACTTC.

Comments on this clone: Distinct nucleotide sequences in the sample also encode this CDR3. This sequence joins TRBV18 and TRBJ2-5, with D possibly matching TRBD2 (6 bases). Trimming took 3 bases from V and 5 from J, leaving 7 bases between them. The CDR3 totals 12 residues. Per germline, CDR1 KGHSH and CDR2 LQKENI. Here the CDR3 reads CASSPGGETQYF. The DNA of the CDR3 is TGTGCCAGCTCACCTGGGGGGGAGACCCAGTACTTC.

This clone was observed a single time. Written as DNA, the CDR3 is TGTGCCAGCAGCCTCCCCGGGACAGGGGTTTACGAGCAGTACTTC. Translation gives CASSLPGTGVYEQYF. J is TRBJ2-7 and V is TRBV11-3; TRBD1 matches 10 bases. CDR3 length: 15 amino acids. Germline trimming cut 5 bases from V and 4 bases from J; bases unmatched to any gene: 8. The germline V gene has CDR1 SGHNT and CDR2 YENEEA. The full variable domain, rest sourced from reference TRBV11-3 and TRBJ2-7, is EAGVVQSPRYKIIEKKQPVAFWCNPISGHNTLYWYLQNLGQGPELLIRYENEEAVDDSQLPKDRFSAERLKGVDSTLKIQPAELGDSAVYLCASSLPGTGVYEQYFGPGTRLTVT.

This clone has a single count. The chain links TRBV9 to TRBJ2-5; 13 nucleotides align to TRBD2. In germline, CDR1 is SGDLS, CDR2 YYNGEE. The CDR3 is made up of 16 amino acids. The ends lost 4 bases at V and 4 bases at J; junction bases unmatched: 7. CDR3 protein: CASSLALAGGGETQYF. The DNA of the CDR3 is TGTGCCAGCAGCCTAGCACTAGCGGGAGGGGGAGAGACCCAGTACTTC.

This clone appeared a few times. The genes are TRBV5-4 and TRBJ1-1; TRBD1 aligns across 8 bases. J gave up 1 base and V 0 bases, and 5 bases lay outside the gene matches. The CDR3 sequence is 16 residues long. The germline V gene encodes CDR1 SGHNT and CDR2 YYREEE (reference sequence). CDR3 bases: TGTGCCAGCAGCTTGGTGGCAGGGGGCCAGAACACTGAAGCTTTCTTT. Translating it yields CASSLVAGGQNTEAFF. The whole variable domain, remainder taken from reference TRBV5-4 and TRBJ1-1, is ETGVTQSPTHLIKTRGQQVTLRCSSQSGHNTVSWYQQALGQGPQFIFQYYREEENGRGNFPPRFSGLQFPNYSSELNVNALELDDSALYLCASSLVAGGQNTEAFFGQGTRLTVV.